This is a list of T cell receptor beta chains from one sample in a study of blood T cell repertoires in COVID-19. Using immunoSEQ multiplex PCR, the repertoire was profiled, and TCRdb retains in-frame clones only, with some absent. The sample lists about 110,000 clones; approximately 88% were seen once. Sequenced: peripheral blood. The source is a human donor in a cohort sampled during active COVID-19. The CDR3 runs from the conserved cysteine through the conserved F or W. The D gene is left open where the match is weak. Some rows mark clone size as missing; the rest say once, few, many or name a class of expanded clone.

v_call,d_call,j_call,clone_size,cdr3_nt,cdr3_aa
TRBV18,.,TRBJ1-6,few,TGTGCCAGCTCACCTGAGACAGCGAATTCACCCCTCCACTTT,CASSPETANSPLHF
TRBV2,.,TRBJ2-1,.,TGTGCCAGCAGCCGACAGGAGAGCTCCTACAATGAGCAGTTCTTC,CASSRQESSYNEQFF
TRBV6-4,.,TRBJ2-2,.,TGTGCCAGCAGTAGGGAGGTGGATGCCGGGGAGCTGTTTTTT,CASSREVDAGELFF
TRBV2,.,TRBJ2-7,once,TGTGCCAGCAGTGAAGACTGGAGACAGGAATCCTACGAGCAGTACTTC,CASSEDWRQESYEQYF
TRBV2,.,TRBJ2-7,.,TGTGCCAGCACCACAAGCTACGAGCAGTACTTC,CASTTSYEQYF
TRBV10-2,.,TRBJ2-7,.,TGCGCCAGCAGCGCGGGCTACGAGCAGTACTTC,CASSAGYEQYF
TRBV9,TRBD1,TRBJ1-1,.,TGTGCCAGCAGCGGTACAGGGGGGGTGAGCACTGAAGCTTTCTTT,CASSGTGGVSTEAFF
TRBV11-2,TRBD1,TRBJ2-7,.,TGTGCCAGCAGCTTGTCGGGACAGAAATCCTACGAGCAGTACTTC,CASSLSGQKSYEQYF
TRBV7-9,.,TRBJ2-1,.,TGTGCCAGCACCCCATCGGTCCTGAGCTCCTACAATGAGCAGTTCTTC,CASTPSVLSSYNEQFF
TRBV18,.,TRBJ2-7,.,TGTGCCAGCTCACCGACAGCTAGAACCAGCTCCTACGAGCAGTACTTC,CASSPTARTSSYEQYF
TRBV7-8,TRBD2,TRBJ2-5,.,TGTGCCAGCAGCCCAGGACTAGCACCCTTCGGGGAGACCCAGTACTTC,CASSPGLAPFGETQYF
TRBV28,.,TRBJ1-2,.,TGTGCCAGCAGCCAAACGGTCTATGGCTACACCTTC,CASSQTVYGYTF
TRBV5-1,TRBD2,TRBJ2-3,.,TGCGCCAGCAGCTTGAGGGGAGCGGGAGTGAGTGCAGATACGCAGTATTTT,CASSLRGAGVSADTQYF
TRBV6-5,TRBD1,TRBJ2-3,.,TGTGCCAGCAGATTTCAACAGGGGGCCCCAGATACGCAGTATTTT,CASRFQQGAPDTQYF
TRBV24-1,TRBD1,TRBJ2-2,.,TGTGCCACCAGTGATACGGACAGGGACGGCACCGGGGAGCTGTTTTTT,CATSDTDRDGTGELFF
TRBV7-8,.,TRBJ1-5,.,TGTGCCAGCAGCAGACAGTCTCATCCGGATCAGCCCCAGCATTTT,CASSRQSHPDQPQHF
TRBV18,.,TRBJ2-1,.,TGTGCCAGCTCTTACCCTAGTCGCTCCTACAATGAGCAGTTCTTC,CASSYPSRSYNEQFF
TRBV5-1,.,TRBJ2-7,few,TGCGCCAGCAGCGGTAGCTCCTACGAGCAGTACTTC,CASSGSSYEQYF
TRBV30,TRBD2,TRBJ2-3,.,TGTGCCTGGAGTGGGGGACTAGCGGGAGGGCCGGAAGATACGCAGTATTTT,CAWSGGLAGGPEDTQYF
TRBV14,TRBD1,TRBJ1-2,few,TGTGCCAGCAGCCTATATTCAGGGGGCAATGGCTACACCTTC,CASSLYSGGNGYTF
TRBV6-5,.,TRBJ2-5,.,TGTGCCAGCGGAAGAGGGAGTGATCAAGAGACCCAGTACTTC,CASGRGSDQETQYF
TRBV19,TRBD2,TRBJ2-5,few,TGTGCCAGTAGTGCCGGGACTATAAGGGAGACCCAGTACTTC,CASSAGTIRETQYF
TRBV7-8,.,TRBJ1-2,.,TGTGCCAGCAGCTTAGTCTCGCCGGAGGAGAATGGCTACACCTTC,CASSLVSPEENGYTF
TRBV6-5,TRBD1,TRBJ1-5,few,TGTGCCAGCAGGGGACAGGGCGGTAAGCCCCAGCATTTT,CASRGQGGKPQHF